A selection of T cell receptor beta chains follows, all from one sample in a study of T cell changes during pregnancy in multiple sclerosis. Assay used: immunoSEQ multiplex PCR; TCRdb lists only in-frame clones, some missing. Among 33,000 or so clones, about 89% were seen once, and the ten largest hold 6% to 7.5%. The input for sequencing was CD8+ T cells from peripheral blood mononuclear cells, taken in the second trimester of pregnancy. The receptors derive from a female donor with multiple sclerosis, enrolled in a pregnancy study. The conserved cysteine and the conserved F or W are not part of the CDR3 here. Each record gives: clone size, J gene, V gene, CDR3 protein. For some rows the clone size is stated as once, few or many, or as a class when expanded; others skip it.

size: few
J: TRBJ2-1
V: TRBV28
CDR3: ASTYGTSGRNNEQF

size: NA
J: TRBJ2-1
V: TRBV27
CDR3: ASSPSGGSGRVDEQF

size: NA
J: TRBJ1-1
V: TRBV10-3
CDR3: AISGTGGTDTEAF

size: NA
J: TRBJ2-5
V: TRBV4-3
CDR3: ASSQEDRVNEETQY

size: NA
J: TRBJ1-1
V: TRBV4-1
CDR3: ASSLRDRGPARTEAF

size: NA
J: TRBJ2-1
V: TRBV27
CDR3: ASSLMAGEQF

size: NA
J: TRBJ2-1
V: TRBV7-3
CDR3: ASSLIGGDNEQF

size: NA
J: TRBJ2-5
V: TRBV5-1
CDR3: ASSPSGQETQY

size: NA
J: TRBJ2-2
V: TRBV27
CDR3: ASSLVGVSRELF

size: NA
J: TRBJ2-7
V: TRBV30
CDR3: AWSPGQGYEQY

size: once
J: TRBJ2-1
V: TRBV7-2
CDR3: ASSTGQGSYNEQF

size: NA
J: TRBJ2-7
V: TRBV7-9
CDR3: ASSPVVYEQY

size: few
J: TRBJ2-2
V: TRBV19
CDR3: ASTWGEDGELF

size: NA
J: TRBJ1-2
V: TRBV6-6
CDR3: ASSYSPGQGNYGYT

size: once
J: TRBJ2-1
V: TRBV7-9
CDR3: ASGLGAANNEQF

size: NA
J: TRBJ2-1
V: TRBV27
CDR3: ASSKRPFLNEQF

size: NA
J: TRBJ1-2
V: TRBV7-9
CDR3: ASSLGQGDGYT

size: NA
J: TRBJ2-1
V: TRBV7-8
CDR3: ASSSNRGSYNEQF

size: NA
J: TRBJ2-5
V: TRBV15
CDR3: ATSRALGRGPSQETQY

size: NA
J: TRBJ2-1
V: TRBV7-2
CDR3: ASRTSGSNEQF

size: NA
J: TRBJ2-6
V: TRBV27
CDR3: ASRGRLAIDSGANVLT

size: NA
J: TRBJ2-1
V: TRBV7-6
CDR3: ASSQGLAGPYYNEQF

size: NA
J: TRBJ1-4
V: TRBV11-2
CDR3: ASSRIGKNEKLF

size: NA
J: TRBJ2-5
V: TRBV6-5
CDR3: ASRLTGLVETQY

size: NA
J: TRBJ1-1
V: TRBV29-1
CDR3: SVDGGNTEAF

size: NA
J: TRBJ1-1
V: TRBV7-9
CDR3: ASSLAAGSGALKEAF

size: once
J: TRBJ2-1
V: TRBV9
CDR3: ASSLAGTSEYNEQF

size: NA
J: TRBJ2-7
V: TRBV10-2
CDR3: ASSTQGIYDEQY

size: NA
J: TRBJ1-5
V: TRBV6-1
CDR3: ASSEGTENQPQH

size: NA
J: TRBJ1-1
V: TRBV7-9
CDR3: ASSPPDGGLNTEAF

size: once
J: TRBJ2-5
V: TRBV4-3
CDR3: ASSQFYSKETQY

size: once
J: TRBJ1-2
V: TRBV18
CDR3: ASSPPGLQGTNYGYT

size: NA
J: TRBJ2-1
V: TRBV4-2
CDR3: ASSQTGTSAYNEQF

size: NA
J: TRBJ2-7
V: TRBV11-2
CDR3: ASSQGDLVFYEQY

size: NA
J: TRBJ2-1
V: TRBV9
CDR3: ASSVERDRGRSYNEQF

size: NA
J: TRBJ1-2
V: TRBV30
CDR3: AWGGDANYGYT

size: NA
J: TRBJ2-7
V: TRBV29-1
CDR3: SVEGGLAGNEREQY

size: NA
J: TRBJ2-1
V: TRBV27
CDR3: ASSGEPPTGGDYNEQF

size: NA
J: TRBJ2-7
V: TRBV4-3
CDR3: ASSPGNRAAYEQY

size: NA
J: TRBJ2-5
V: TRBV19
CDR3: ASSIAGGETQY

size: NA
J: TRBJ2-2
V: TRBV7-2
CDR3: ASSLAGRGLAGGAGELF

size: NA
J: TRBJ2-7
V: TRBV6-5
CDR3: ASSSGTGGHEQY

size: NA
J: TRBJ2-5
V: TRBV10-3
CDR3: AISDKGALGETQY

size: NA
J: TRBJ2-1
V: TRBV11-2
CDR3: ASSSSSGSYNEQF

size: few
J: TRBJ2-3
V: TRBV4-2
CDR3: ASSQGSGDTDTQY

size: NA
J: TRBJ2-7
V: TRBV13
CDR3: ASSPGSGRSYEQY

size: NA
J: TRBJ2-1
V: TRBV11-2
CDR3: ASSLASGDNEQF

size: NA
J: TRBJ2-7
V: TRBV5-1
CDR3: ASSPSSGQGRYEQY

size: NA
J: TRBJ2-7
V: TRBV7-9
CDR3: ASRHMGQGKGYEQY

size: NA
J: TRBJ2-1
V: TRBV15
CDR3: ATSTQAGGDNEQF

size: NA
J: TRBJ2-7
V: TRBV28
CDR3: ASSTPGHQYEQY